One and the same sample provided the 21 T cell receptor beta chains below, sequenced in a study of spatial heterogeneity in lung cancer. Using its own MiXCR run on the 5' RACE reads, TCRdb lists one record per CDR3 protein. The repertoire holds some 15,000 distinct CDR3 sequences, with less than 15% as singletons. Time point noted: sample taken at primary tumor resection. Whole RNA, which was extracted from tumor, nontumor lung tissue or frozen PBMC, was sequenced without any cell sorting. The sequenced sample was PBMCs, obtained at surgery. These receptors came from a male donor with early-stage non-small cell lung cancer.

This chain links TRBV6-1 with TRBJ1-6; no clear D gene. CDR1 is MNHNS, CDR2 SASEGT, per germline. V was trimmed by 7 bases and J by 8 bases, leaving 9 bases between them. CDR3 size: 12 residues. Written as DNA, the CDR3 is TGTGCCAGCAACCTCCCGGATTCACCCCTCCACTTT. It is translated as CASNLPDSPLHF.

This clonotype has only a few counts. The chain has TRBV15 and TRBJ1-2; the D is unclear. Between the trimmed V and J ends, which lost 5 bases and 6 bases, there was a span of 16 bases. The germline gives CDR1 LNHNV, CDR2 YYDKDF (reference sequence). The CDR3 runs 14 residues. The CDR3 DNA sequence: TGTGCCACCAGCCGACCCGATACAGCCGATGGCTACACCTTC. It is translated as CATSRPDTADGYTF.

This chain connects TRBV10-3 to TRBJ2-7; 12 positions match TRBD1. The CDR3 is made up of 17 amino acids. Germline V gives CDR1 ENHRY, CDR2 SYGVKD. The V segment lost 4 bases and the J segment 0 bases; nucleotides outside the gene matches: 7. The CDR3 here is CAISGSGTGGLSYEQYF. The CDR3 DNA follows: TGTGCCATCAGTGGATCCGGGACAGGGGGCCTCTCCTACGAGCAGTACTTC.

This clonotype was recorded once. This rearrangement joins TRBV10-3 to TRBJ2-3; the match to TRBD2 covers 10 bases. V shed 6 bases and J 6 bases; nucleotides not matched to a gene: 9. CDR1 and CDR2 from the germline V gene are ENHRY and SYGVKD. This CDR3 has 15 residues. Here the CDR3 reads CAIRQASGGSDTQYF. The CDR3 DNA is TGTGCCATCAGGCAGGCTAGCGGGGGATCGGATACGCAGTATTTT.

This clonotype has at least ten counts. This sequence joins TRBV19 and TRBJ1-2; 9 bases align to TRBD1. The CDR3 has 18 residues. V dropped 6 bases and J dropped 2; count of bases not matched to a gene: 16. The germline CDR1 and CDR2 sequences are LNHDA and SQIVND (reference sequence). The CDR3 is CASSVPGQGSGRNYGYTF. The CDR3 bases are TGTGCCAGTAGCGTTCCGGGACAGGGCTCTGGTAGAAACTATGGCTACACCTTC.

By share, this clonotype ranks as medium-sized. This chain connects TRBV28 to TRBJ1-6; possible D gene TRBD1, 5 bases. V was trimmed by 11 bases and J by 10 bases, leaving 15 bases between them. Germline assignment: CDR1 MDHEN and CDR2 SYDVKM. The CDR3 runs to 12 residues. DNA for the CDR3: TGTGCCGGGGCAGGGTACGGGTCACCCCTCCACTTT. Encoded protein: CAGAGYGSPLHF.

The chain is built from TRBV5-1 and TRBJ1-6, with D unresolved. From germline, CDR1 is SGHRS and CDR2 YFSETQ. V lost 1 base and J lost 9, with 5 bases in between. There are 12 residues in the CDR3. CDR3 DNA: TGCGCCAGCAGCTTGAGCGGTTCACCCCTCCACTTT. This encodes CASSLSGSPLHF.

Only a few counts were recorded for this clonotype. The chain combines TRBV6-2 or TRBV6-3 with TRBJ2-1; the D gene could be TRBD1 or TRBD2 (6 bases each). Germline V lookup: CDR1 MNHEY, CDR2 SVGEGT. This CDR3 spans 14 amino acids. V was pared by 0 bases and J by 8 bases, with 11 bases between. In DNA, the CDR3 is TGTGCCAGCAGTTACTCTCGGGGGCGGGATGAGCAGTTCTTC. It specifies CASSYSRGRDEQFF.

In its sample, this clonotype ranks as large. The V call is TRBV7-6, the J call TRBJ2-7; possible D gene TRBD1, 5 bases. The V end was cut by 5 bases, the J end by 2 bases, with 16 bases between. CDR1 and CDR2 (germline): SGHVS, FNYEAQ. There are 15 residues in the CDR3. DNA of the CDR3: TGTGCCAGCAGCGAAACAGGAATTCCCCCCTACGAGCAGTACTTC. It encodes CASSETGIPPYEQYF.

This clonotype appeared once. The chain is built from TRBV29-1 and TRBJ2-2; 10 nucleotides line up with TRBD2. V was pared by 7 bases and J by 4 bases, with 9 bases of the junction left unmatched. This CDR3 contains 15 residues. The germline V gene encodes CDR1 SQVTM and CDR2 ANQGSEA. Here the CDR3 reads CSALIAGGSTGELFF. Written as DNA, the CDR3 is TGCAGCGCCTTGATAGCGGGGGGAAGCACCGGGGAGCTGTTTTTT.

The chain combines TRBV7-6 with TRBJ1-6, with D possibly TRBD1 on 6 matching bases. The CDR3 has 15 amino acids. The V and J ends lost 5 bases and 3 bases respectively, with 11 bases between them. Germline V gene lookup returns CDR1 SGHVS and CDR2 FNYEAQ. The CDR3 DNA follows: TGTGCCAGCAGCGCCAGGGACAACTATAATTCACCCCTCCACTTT. Translated, it gives CASSARDNYNSPLHF.

This clonotype was counted ten times or more. The chain employs TRBV28 and TRBJ2-2; unclear D gene. This CDR3 is 13 amino acids long. V was shortened by 2 bases and J by 4 bases, with 5 bases between the two germline ends. Looked up from germline, CDR1 is MDHEN and CDR2 is SYDVKM. CDR3 amino acids: CASSLQSTGELFF. Here the CDR3 DNA reads TGTGCCAGCAGTTTACAGTCCACCGGGGAGCTGTTTTTT.

This clonotype was seen ten or more times. V is TRBV25-1 and J is TRBJ2-5; a weak D match, TRBD2 (6 bases). The ends were cut back, 1 base at V and 3 bases at J, with 12 bases in the middle. Looked up from germline, CDR1 is MGHDK and CDR2 is SYGVNS. This CDR3 contains 15 residues. In nucleotides, the CDR3 is TGTGCCAGCAGTGAATTGGGGCGGGAAGAAGAGACCCAGTACTTC. Protein sequence: CASSELGREEETQYF.

The J gene is TRBJ2-5, the V gene TRBV28; 8 bases fit TRBD2. CDR1 is MDHEN and CDR2 is SYDVKM in the germline V gene. V was pared by 5 bases and J by 5 bases, with 7 bases of the junction left unmatched. This CDR3 is built from 14 residues. CDR3 sequence (DNA): TGTGCCAGCAGTCGCGGGGGGCAACCGGAGACCCAGTACTTC. Amino acid sequence: CASSRGGQPETQYF.

The chain uses TRBV12-3 or TRBV12-4 and TRBJ1-6, with 8 nucleotides matching TRBD1. The V and J ends lost 5 bases and 6 bases, in that order; junction bases with no gene match: 6. The CDR3 extends over 15 amino acids. CDR3 sequence reads: CASSQGAAANSPLHF. CDR3 nucleotide sequence: TGTGCCAGCAGTCAGGGGGCGGCCGCTAATTCACCCCTCCACTTT.

This clonotype has a count of ten or more. The V gene is TRBV11-2, the J gene TRBJ2-1; tentative D call: TRBD2 (7 bases). Trimming took off 0 bases at V and 7 bases at J, with 16 bases between the two ends. This CDR3 spans 16 amino acids. Germline assignment: CDR1 SGHAT and CDR2 FQNNGV. In DNA form, the CDR3 reads TGTGCCAGCAGCTTAGATCCGGGGGGCCTCTGGAATGAGCAGTTCTTC. Protein product: CASSLDPGGLWNEQFF. Full variable domain (remainder filled in from reference TRBV11-2 and TRBJ2-1): EAGVAQSPRYKIIEKRQSVAFWCNPISGHATLYWYQQILGQGPKLLIQFQNNGVVDDSQLPKDRFSAERLKGVDSTLKIQPAKLEDSAVYLCASSLDPGGLWNEQFFGPGTRLTVL.

This clonotype was counted between two and nine times. The chain is built from TRBV7-9 and TRBJ1-5, with 7 bases aligning to TRBD1. CDR3 size: 15 residues. The germline CDR1 and CDR2 sequences are SEHNR and FQNEAQ (reference sequence). J was trimmed by 2 bases and V by 5 bases; bases with no gene match: 6. The CDR3: CASSTGTVGNQPQHF. The CDR3 coding sequence is TGTGCCAGCAGCACCGGGACAGTGGGCAATCAGCCCCAGCATTTT.

The chain's CDR3 is CASSLKGYTEAFF. The CDR3, as DNA: TGTGCCAGCAGCTTAAAGGGTTACACTGAAGCTTTCTTT. V and J are TRBV7-9 and TRBJ1-1, with no clear D. Trimming took off 2 bases at V and 3 bases at J, with 7 bases between the two ends. Germline values: CDR1 SEHNR, CDR2 FQNEAQ (reference sequence). The CDR3 has 13 residues.

The gene calls are TRBV29-1 and TRBJ2-7; 9 nucleotides line up with TRBD1. This CDR3 has 15 residues. Trimming removed 1 base from V and 2 bases from J; junction bases left unmatched: 6. Per germline, CDR1 SQVTM and CDR2 ANQGSEA. This CDR3 is CSVEATGTGPYEQYF. In nucleotides, the CDR3 is TGCAGCGTTGAAGCCACCGGGACAGGGCCCTACGAGCAGTACTTC.

This clonotype was seen only a few times. J is TRBJ1-1 and V is TRBV29-1, with a weak D call TRBD1 (5 bases). Trimming shortened V by 5 bases and J by 3 bases, and 13 bases separated the two germline ends. CDR3 size: 13 residues. Germline CDR1 and CDR2: SQVTM and ANQGSEA. CDR3 region: CSVFSPGDTEAFF. CDR3 nucleotides: TGCAGCGTTTTTTCCCCGGGGGACACTGAAGCTTTCTTT.

Comments on this clonotype: This may stem from a read error, because a much larger clone lies one nucleotide away. The chain is built from TRBV11-2 and TRBJ2-3; D possibly corresponds to TRBD2 (6 bases). The V gene lost 1 base and the J gene lost 2 bases, with 7 bases spanning the gap. The CDR3 extends over 14 amino acids. Germline assignment: CDR1 SGHAT and CDR2 FQNNGV. The CDR3 is CASSLGGDTDTQYF. CDR3 nucleotide sequence: TGTGCCAGCAGCTTAGGCGGGGACACAGATACGCAGTATTTT.